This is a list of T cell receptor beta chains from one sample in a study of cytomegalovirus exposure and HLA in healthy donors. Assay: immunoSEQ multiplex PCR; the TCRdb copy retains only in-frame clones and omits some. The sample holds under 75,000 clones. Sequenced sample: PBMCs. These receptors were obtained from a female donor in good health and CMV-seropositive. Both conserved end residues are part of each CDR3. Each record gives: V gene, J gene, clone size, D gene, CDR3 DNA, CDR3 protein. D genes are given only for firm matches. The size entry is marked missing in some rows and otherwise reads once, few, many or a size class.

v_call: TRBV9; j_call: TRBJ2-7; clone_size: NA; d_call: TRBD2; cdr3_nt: TGTGCCAGCAGCGTAGCTGAGGGAGGGTCCTACGAGCAGTACTTC; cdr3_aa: CASSVAEGGSYEQYF
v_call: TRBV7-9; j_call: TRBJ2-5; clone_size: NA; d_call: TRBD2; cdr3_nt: TGTGCCAGCAGCTGGATTAGCGGGAGCCTTGAGACCCAGTACTTC; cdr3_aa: CASSWISGSLETQYF
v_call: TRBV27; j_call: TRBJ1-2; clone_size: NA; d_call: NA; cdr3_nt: TGTGCCAGCAGGGGGCTTTATGGCTACACCTTC; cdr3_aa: CASRGLYGYTF
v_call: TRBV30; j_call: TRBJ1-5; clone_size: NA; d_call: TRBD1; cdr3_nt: TGTGCCTGGTCCAAACAGGGGGATCAGCCCCAGCATTTT; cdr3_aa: CAWSKQGDQPQHF
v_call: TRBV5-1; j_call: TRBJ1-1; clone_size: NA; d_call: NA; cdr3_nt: TGCGCCAGCAGCTTGGTCTCTAAGAACACTGAAGCTTTCTTT; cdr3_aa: CASSLVSKNTEAFF
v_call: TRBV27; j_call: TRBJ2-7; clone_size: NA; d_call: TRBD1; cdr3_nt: TGTGCCAGCAGTCTTCGTCTACCTGGGCAGGGGGCCTACGAGCAGTACTTC; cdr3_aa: CASSLRLPGQGAYEQYF
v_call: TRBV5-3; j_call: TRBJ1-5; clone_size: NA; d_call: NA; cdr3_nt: TGTGCCAGAAGCGTTGGCGGGGAAAAAGGTCAGCCCCAGCATTTT; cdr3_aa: CARSVGGEKGQPQHF
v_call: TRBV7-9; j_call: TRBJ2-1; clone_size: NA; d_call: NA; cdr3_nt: TGTGCCAGCAGCTTAGGTGGAGGGGAGCAGTTCTTC; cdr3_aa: CASSLGGGEQFF
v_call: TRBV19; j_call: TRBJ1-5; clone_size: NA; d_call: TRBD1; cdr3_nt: TGTGCCAGGGGACAGGGGATCAATCAGCCCCAGCATTTT; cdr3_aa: CARGQGINQPQHF
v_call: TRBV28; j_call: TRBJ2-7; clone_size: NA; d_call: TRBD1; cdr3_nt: TGTGCCAGCAGGGGACAGGGGGGCCCCTACGAGCAGTACTTC; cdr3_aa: CASRGQGGPYEQYF
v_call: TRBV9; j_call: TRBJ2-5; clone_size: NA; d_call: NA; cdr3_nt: TGTGCCAGCAGCGTAGAATTAAACGGGTGGGAGACCCAGTACTTC; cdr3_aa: CASSVELNGWETQYF
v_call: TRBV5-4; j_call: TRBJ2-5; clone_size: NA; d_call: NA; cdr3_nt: TGTGCCAGCAGCAAGACAGAAGAGACCCAGTACTTC; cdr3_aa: CASSKTEETQYF
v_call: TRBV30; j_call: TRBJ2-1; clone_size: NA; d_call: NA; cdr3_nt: TGTGCCTGGAAAAAACAGGGCCCCACCTACAATGAGCAGTTCTTC; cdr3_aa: CAWKKQGPTYNEQFF
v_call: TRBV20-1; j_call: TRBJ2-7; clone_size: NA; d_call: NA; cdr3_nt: TGCAGTGCTAACGCTTTGGGAGGTCCGTACTTC; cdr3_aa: CSANALGGPYF
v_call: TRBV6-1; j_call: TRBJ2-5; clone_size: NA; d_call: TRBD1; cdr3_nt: TGTGCCAGCAGTGAGGGACAGGGGAGGAAGACCCAGTACTTC; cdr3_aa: CASSEGQGRKTQYF
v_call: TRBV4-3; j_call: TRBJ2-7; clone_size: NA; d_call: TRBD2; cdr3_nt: TGCGCCAGCAGCCAAGACTCTAGCGGGTTGTACGAGCAGTACTTC; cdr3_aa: CASSQDSSGLYEQYF
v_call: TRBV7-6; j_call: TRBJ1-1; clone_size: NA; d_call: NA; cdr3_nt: TGTGCCAGCAGCTTAGGGCCGTTTCGACAGGTGAACACTGAAGCTTTCTTT; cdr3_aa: CASSLGPFRQVNTEAFF
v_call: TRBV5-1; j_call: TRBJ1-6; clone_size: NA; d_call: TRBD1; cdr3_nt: TGCGCCAGCAGCTTGACGGGACAGAAGAATTCACCCCTCCACTTT; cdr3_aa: CASSLTGQKNSPLHF
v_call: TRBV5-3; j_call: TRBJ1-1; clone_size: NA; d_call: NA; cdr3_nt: TGTGCCAGAAGCCCAAACAGGGCCGAGAACACTGAAGCTTTCTTT; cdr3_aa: CARSPNRAENTEAFF
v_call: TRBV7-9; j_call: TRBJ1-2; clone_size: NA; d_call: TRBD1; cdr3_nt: TGTGCCAGCAGCTCCCGACAGGGGAACTATGGCTACACCTTC; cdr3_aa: CASSSRQGNYGYTF
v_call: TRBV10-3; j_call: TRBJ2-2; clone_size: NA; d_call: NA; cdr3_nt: TGTGCCATCAGTGACTCGGGGAGTCCCGGGGAGCTGTTTTTT; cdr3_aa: CAISDSGSPGELFF
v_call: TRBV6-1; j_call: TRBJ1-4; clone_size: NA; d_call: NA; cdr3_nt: TGTGCCAGCAGTGAGCCCAGGGAACCTGAAAAACTGTTTTTT; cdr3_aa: CASSEPREPEKLFF
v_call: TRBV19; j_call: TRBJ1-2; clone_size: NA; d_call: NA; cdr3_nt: TGTGCCAGTAGTAAAAGGGGCCCCTATGGCTACACCTTC; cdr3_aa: CASSKRGPYGYTF
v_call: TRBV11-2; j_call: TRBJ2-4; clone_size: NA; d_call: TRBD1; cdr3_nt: TGTGCCAGCAGCTTAGGGGACAGGTCGTTAGTGGCCAAAAACATTCAGTACTTC; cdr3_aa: CASSLGDRSLVAKNIQYF
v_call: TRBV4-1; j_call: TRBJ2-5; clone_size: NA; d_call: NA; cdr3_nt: TGCGCCAGCAGCCTCCTCCGGTTCGGAGGGTTCGAAGAGACCCAGTACTTC; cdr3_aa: CASSLLRFGGFEETQYF
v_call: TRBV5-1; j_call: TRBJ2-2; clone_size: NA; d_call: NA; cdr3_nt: TGCGCCAGCACCGAGACTAGTGGGGGAACCGGGGAGCTGTTTTTT; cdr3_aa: CASTETSGGTGELFF
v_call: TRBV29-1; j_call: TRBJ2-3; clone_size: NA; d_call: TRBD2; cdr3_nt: TGCAGCGTTGAAGATCGACTAGCGGGGGGACCAGATACGCAGTATTTT; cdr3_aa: CSVEDRLAGGPDTQYF
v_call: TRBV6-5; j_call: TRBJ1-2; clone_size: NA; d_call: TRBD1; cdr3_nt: TGTGCCAGCAGTCCAAGAAAGGGGGCGTTTGGCTACACCTTC; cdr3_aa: CASSPRKGAFGYTF
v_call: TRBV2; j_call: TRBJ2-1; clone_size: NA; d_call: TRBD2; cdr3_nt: TGTGCCAGCAAGGGCGGGGGAATCGGGAATGAGCAGTTCTTC; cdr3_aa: CASKGGGIGNEQFF
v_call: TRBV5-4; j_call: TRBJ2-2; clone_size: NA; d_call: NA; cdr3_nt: TGTGCCAGCAGCTTGTCATTGTCAGGGGCCGGGGAGCTGTTTTTT; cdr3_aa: CASSLSLSGAGELFF
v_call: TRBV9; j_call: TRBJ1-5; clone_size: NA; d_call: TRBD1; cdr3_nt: TGTGCCAGCAGCCTAGGGACAGGACATCAGCACCAGCATTTT; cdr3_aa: CASSLGTGHQHQHF
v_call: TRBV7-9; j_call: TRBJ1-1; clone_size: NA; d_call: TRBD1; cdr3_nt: TGTGCCAGCGACGACAGGGCGATAATGAACACTGAAGCTTTCTTT; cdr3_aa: CASDDRAIMNTEAFF
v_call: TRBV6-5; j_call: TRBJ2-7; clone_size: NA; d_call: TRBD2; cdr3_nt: TGTGCCAGCAGTTTATTAGCGGGGAGTACCGCCTACGAGCAGTACTTC; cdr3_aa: CASSLLAGSTAYEQYF
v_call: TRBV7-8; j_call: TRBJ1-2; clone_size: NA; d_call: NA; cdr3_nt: TGTGCCAGCAGCCCGCAGGGTAGTGGCTACACCTTC; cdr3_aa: CASSPQGSGYTF
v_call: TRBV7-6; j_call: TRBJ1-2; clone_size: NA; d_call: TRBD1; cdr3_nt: TGTGCCAGCAGCTTAGGGACAGGGGAGTATGGCTACACCTTC; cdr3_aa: CASSLGTGEYGYTF
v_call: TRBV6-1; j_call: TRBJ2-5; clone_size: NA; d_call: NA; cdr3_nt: TGTGCCAGCACTCGTGTTGAAGAGACCCAGTACTTC; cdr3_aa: CASTRVEETQYF
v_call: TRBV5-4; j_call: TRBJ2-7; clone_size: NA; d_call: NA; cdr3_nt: TGTGCCAGCAGCTTGGGAGGTGCCTCCGCCTACGAGCAGTACTTC; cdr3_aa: CASSLGGASAYEQYF
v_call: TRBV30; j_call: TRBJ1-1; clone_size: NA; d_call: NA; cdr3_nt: TGTGCCTGGAACCCGACATCGATGAACACTGAAGCTTTCTTT; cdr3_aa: CAWNPTSMNTEAFF
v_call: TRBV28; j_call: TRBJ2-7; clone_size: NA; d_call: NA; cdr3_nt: TGTGCCAGCAGTGAGGCGGCCATCTACGAGCAGTACTTC; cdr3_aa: CASSEAAIYEQYF
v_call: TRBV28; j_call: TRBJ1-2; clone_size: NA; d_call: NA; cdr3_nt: TGTGCCAGCAGACAGTACTATGGCTACACCTTC; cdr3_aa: CASRQYYGYTF
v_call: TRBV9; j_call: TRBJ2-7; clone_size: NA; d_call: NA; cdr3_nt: TGTGCCAGCAGAAGTCCGAGGGTCGACTCACCTCGGGAGCAGTACTTC; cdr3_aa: CASRSPRVDSPREQYF
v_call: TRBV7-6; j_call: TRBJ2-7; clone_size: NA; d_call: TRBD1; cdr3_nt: TGTGCCAGCAGCTTAGAGGCAGGGGGAAGCGCCTACGAGCAGTACTTC; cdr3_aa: CASSLEAGGSAYEQYF
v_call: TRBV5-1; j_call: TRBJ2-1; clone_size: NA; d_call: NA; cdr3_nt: TGCGCCAGCAGCTTGGGGGCTATGGGCAATGAGCAGTTCTTC; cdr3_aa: CASSLGAMGNEQFF
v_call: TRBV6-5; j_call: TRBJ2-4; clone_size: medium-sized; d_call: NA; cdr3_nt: TGTGCCAGCAGCCGAAAGGCGGATGGCGGGAACATTCAGTACTTC; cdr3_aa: CASSRKADGGNIQYF
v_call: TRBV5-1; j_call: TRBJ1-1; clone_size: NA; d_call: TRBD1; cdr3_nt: TGCGCCAGCAGCTTGGGGGACAGCCAAAACACTGAAGCTTTCTTT; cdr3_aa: CASSLGDSQNTEAFF
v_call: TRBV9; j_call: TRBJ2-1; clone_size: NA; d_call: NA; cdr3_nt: TGTGCCAGCAGCGCCCAGGGCTCCGACAATGAGCAGTTCTTC; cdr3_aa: CASSAQGSDNEQFF
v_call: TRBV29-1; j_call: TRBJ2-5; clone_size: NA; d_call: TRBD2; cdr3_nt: TGCAGCGTGTTCCCTCTAGCGGGAGGGGGGGAGACCCAGTACTTC; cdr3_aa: CSVFPLAGGGETQYF
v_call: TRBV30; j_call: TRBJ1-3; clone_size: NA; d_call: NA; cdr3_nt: TGTGCCTGGACTCATCTCCCGGGAGGAAACACCATATATTTT; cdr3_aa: CAWTHLPGGNTIYF
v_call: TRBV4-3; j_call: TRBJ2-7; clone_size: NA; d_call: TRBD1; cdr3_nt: TGCGCCAGCAGCCAAGTTGGGCGACAGGGTGGCTACGAGCAGTACTTC; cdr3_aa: CASSQVGRQGGYEQYF
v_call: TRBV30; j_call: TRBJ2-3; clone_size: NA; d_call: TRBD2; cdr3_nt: TGTGCCTGGAGTGTAGCTAGCGGGACAGATACGCAGTATTTT; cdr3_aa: CAWSVASGTDTQYF
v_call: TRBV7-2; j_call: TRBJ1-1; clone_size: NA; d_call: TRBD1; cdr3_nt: TGTGCCAGCAGCCCTGGACAGGCCAACACTGAAGCTTTCTTT; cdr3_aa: CASSPGQANTEAFF